These 2 T cell receptor beta chains share one sample of origin, sequenced in a study of OX40 agonist ivuxolimab in advanced cancers. Method: immunoSEQ multiplex PCR; TCRdb's copy keeps in-frame clones and lacks some. The table shows about 77,000 clones, with roughly 80% occurring only once. The sequencing used CD4+ or CD8+ T cells sorted from blood, collected in a trial of the OX40 agonist ivuxolimab. These receptors all stem from an adult with an advanced solid tumor such as melanoma, head and neck, liver or kidney cancer.

The chain is built from TRBV5-1 and TRBJ2-7, with D unclear. Between the trimmed V and J ends, which lost 0 bases and 0 bases, there was a span of 7 bases. Germline CDR1 SGHRS, CDR2 YFSETQ. This CDR3 is built from 14 residues. The CDR3 bases are TGCGCCAGCAGCTTGGAACAGAGCTCCTACGAGCAGTACTTC. Translating gives CASSLEQSSYEQYF.

V usage is TRBV4-2 and J usage is TRBJ2-5; TRBD2 matches 8 bases. Near its end, the DNA agrees better with TRBJ2-7, so the J call may be wrong. Germline values: CDR1 LGHNA, CDR2 YNFKEQ. This CDR3 region has 17 residues. The CDR3 nucleotides read TGTGCCAGCAGCCAAGATGTTAGCGGGACCATCTCCTACGAGCAGTACTTC. Translated, it gives CASSQDVSGTISYEQYF.